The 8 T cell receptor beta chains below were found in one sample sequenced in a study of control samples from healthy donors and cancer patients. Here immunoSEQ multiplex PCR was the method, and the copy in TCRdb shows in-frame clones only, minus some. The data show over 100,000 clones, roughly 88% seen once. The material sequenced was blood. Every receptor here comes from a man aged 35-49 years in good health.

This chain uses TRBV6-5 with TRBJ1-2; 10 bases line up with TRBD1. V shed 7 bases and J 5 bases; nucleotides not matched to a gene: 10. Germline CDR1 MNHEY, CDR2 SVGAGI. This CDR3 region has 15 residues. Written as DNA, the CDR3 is TGTGCCAGCACAGTGGGACAGGGGTTTCGGTATGGCTACACCTTC. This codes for CASTVGQGFRYGYTF.

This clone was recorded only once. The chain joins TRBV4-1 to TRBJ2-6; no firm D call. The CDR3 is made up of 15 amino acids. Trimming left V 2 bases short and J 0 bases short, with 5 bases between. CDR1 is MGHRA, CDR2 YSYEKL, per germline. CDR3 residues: CASSQIGSGANVLTF. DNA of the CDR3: TGCGCCAGCAGCCAAATTGGCTCTGGGGCCAACGTCCTGACTTTC.

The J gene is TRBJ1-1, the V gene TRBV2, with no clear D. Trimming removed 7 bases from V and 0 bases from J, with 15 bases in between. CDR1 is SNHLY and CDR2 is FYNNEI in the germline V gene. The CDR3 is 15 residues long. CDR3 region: CASMVRNSMNTEAFF. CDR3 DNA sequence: TGTGCCAGCATGGTTAGGAATTCAATGAACACTGAAGCTTTCTTT.

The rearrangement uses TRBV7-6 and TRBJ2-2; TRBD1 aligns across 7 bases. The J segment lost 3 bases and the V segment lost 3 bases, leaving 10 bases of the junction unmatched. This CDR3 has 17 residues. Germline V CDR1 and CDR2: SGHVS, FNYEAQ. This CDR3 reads CASSFPSRDSYTGELFF. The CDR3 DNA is TGTGCCAGCAGCTTTCCGTCCCGGGACAGCTACACCGGGGAGCTGTTTTTT.

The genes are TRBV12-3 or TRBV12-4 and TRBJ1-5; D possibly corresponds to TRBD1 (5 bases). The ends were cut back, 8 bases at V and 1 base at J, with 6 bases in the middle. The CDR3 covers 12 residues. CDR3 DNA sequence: TGTGCCAGCCGGGGGAGCAATCAGCCCCAGCATTTT. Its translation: CASRGSNQPQHF.

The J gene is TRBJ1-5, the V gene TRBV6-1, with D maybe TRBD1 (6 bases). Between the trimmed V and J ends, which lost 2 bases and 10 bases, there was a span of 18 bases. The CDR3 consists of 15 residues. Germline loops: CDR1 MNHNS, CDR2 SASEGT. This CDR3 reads CASSEFQGTNLPQHF. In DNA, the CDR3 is TGTGCCAGCAGTGAATTCCAGGGGACTAATTTACCCCAGCATTTT.

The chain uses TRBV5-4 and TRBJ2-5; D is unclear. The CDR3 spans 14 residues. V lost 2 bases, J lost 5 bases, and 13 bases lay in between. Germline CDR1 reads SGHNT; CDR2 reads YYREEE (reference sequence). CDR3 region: CASSFDQASETQYF. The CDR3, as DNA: TGTGCCAGCAGCTTCGATCAAGCTTCGGAGACCCAGTACTTC.

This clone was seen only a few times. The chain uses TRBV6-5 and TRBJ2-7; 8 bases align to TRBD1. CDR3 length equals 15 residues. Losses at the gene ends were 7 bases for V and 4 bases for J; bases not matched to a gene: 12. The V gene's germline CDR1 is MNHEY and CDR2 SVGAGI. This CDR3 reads CASKGATGGPYEQYF. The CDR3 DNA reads TGTGCCAGCAAAGGGGCCACAGGGGGGCCTTACGAGCAGTACTTC.